The following is a T cell receptor (beta chain) sequence with its context. The antigen is not known. The CDR3 has 16 residues. V was trimmed by 0 bases and J by 2 bases, leaving 14 bases between them. The germline V gene has CDR1 SGHDT and CDR2 YYEEEE. This sample is drawn from a study of T and B cells in COVID-19 patients. Overall study context: Peripheral blood came from COVID-19 patients with active infection or after recovery.

Study-wide findings and caveats: In COVID-19 patients, T cell receptor beta variable and joining gene use was reportedly strongly skewed. No sequencing was yet done of CD4+, regulatory or CD8+ subsets, or of SARS-CoV-2-responsive or tetramer+ sorted cells. Highly clonal in active COVID-19, TRB repertoires exceeded healthy-donor diversity and richness at recovery.

From blood, roughly 220-550 ng of genomic DNA served as TRB template. Multiplex PCR with BIOMED2 TRB-A/B primer pools amplified TRB rearrangements. TCRdb used MiXCR to reprocess the multiplex PCR reads, holding one entry per CDR3 protein. The sample yields more than 12,000 distinct CDR3 sequences, roughly 29% seen once. The sequenced sample consisted of blood. The chain employs TRBV5-6 and TRBJ1-1, with a tentative D call TRBD1 (5 bases). This sequence was found in a human donor who had recovered from COVID-19. The CDR3 reads CASSLAVGRRNTEAFF. CDR3 bases: TGTGCCAGCAGCTTGGCCGTGGGACGGAGAAACACTGAAGCTTTCTTT.